Below are 9 T cell receptor beta chains sequenced from a single sample in a study of cytomegalovirus exposure and HLA in healthy donors. The PCR used 60 Vbeta and 13 Jbeta primers. TCRdb's table, derived via immunoSEQ multiplex PCR, lists solely in-frame clones and lacks some. This table holds over 90,000 clones, roughly 77% found once. The sample was PBMCs. These TCRs come from a woman aged 18 to 35 in good health and CMV-seropositive.

In nucleotides, the CDR3 is TGTGCCAGCAGCGCCGGGACAGGGCTTAACACGCAGTATTTT. This gives the protein CASSAGTGLNTQYF. This chain links TRBV9 with TRBJ2-3, with 9 bases identical to TRBD1. V was clipped by 3 bases and J by 9 bases; unmatched bases: 8. Germline-derived CDR1 and CDR2 are SGDLS and YYNGEE. The CDR3 sequence is 14 residues long.

The rearrangement uses TRBV6-6 and TRBJ1-1; D is perhaps TRBD1 (5 bases). Per germline, CDR1 MNHNY and CDR2 SVGAGI (reference sequence). The CDR3 sequence is 14 residues long. V lost 7 bases, J lost 4 bases, and 16 bases lay in between. CDR3 bases: TGTGCCAGCACCTTCGGGGGGTCGAGCACTGAAGCTTTCTTT. As protein: CASTFGGSSTEAFF.

This clone occurred once. The gene calls are TRBV27 and TRBJ1-5, with D possibly matching TRBD1 (5 bases). The CDR3 length is 13 residues. Trimming shortened V by 2 bases and J by 6 bases, and 8 bases separated the two germline ends. CDR1 MNHEY and CDR2 SMNVEV come from the germline V gene (reference sequence). CDR3 residues: CASSLGGVQPQHF. CDR3 nucleotides: TGTGCCAGCAGTTTAGGGGGGGTTCAGCCCCAGCATTTT.

V gene TRBV11-2 combines with J gene TRBJ2-7, with a weak D call TRBD1 (6 bases). This CDR3 is built from 20 residues. The V gene's germline CDR1 is SGHAT and CDR2 FQNNGV. The V gene lost 0 bases and the J gene lost 7 bases, with 31 bases spanning the gap. The CDR3, as DNA: TGTGCCAGCAGCTTAGATAATACGGGACAACAGTTTACCCCGTACCTAGAGCAGTACTTC. Translated: CASSLDNTGQQFTPYLEQYF.

This chain joins TRBV28 and TRBJ2-5; possible D gene TRBD2, 6 bases. Trimming cost V 8 bases and J 4 bases, with 11 bases left between them. The CDR3 has 12 amino acids. Germline CDR1 and CDR2: MDHEN and SYDVKM. In DNA form, the CDR3 reads TGTGCCAGCTCCACGGGACTAGAGACCCAGTACTTC. It yields the protein CASSTGLETQYF.

There are a few counts of this clone. The rearrangement links TRBV6-5 to TRBJ2-2; tentatively, D is TRBD2 (5 bases). Trimming removed 0 bases from V and 6 bases from J, with 8 bases in between. Germline CDR1 is MNHEY and CDR2 is SVGAGI. The CDR3 spans 14 residues. The CDR3 loop is CASSYSNGAGELFF. The CDR3 coding sequence is TGTGCCAGCAGTTACTCGAACGGGGCCGGGGAGCTGTTTTTT.

This clone was recorded only once. This chain uses TRBV7-3 with TRBJ2-3; TRBD2 agrees at 11 bases. Trimming cost V 5 bases and J 3 bases; bases outside gene matches: 4. CDR3 size: 15 residues. The V gene's germline CDR1 is SGHTA and CDR2 FQGTGA. CDR3 loop: CASSLSGGATDTQYF. Here the CDR3 DNA reads TGTGCCAGCAGCCTTAGCGGGGGGGCGACAGATACGCAGTATTTT.

The chain recombines TRBV9 with TRBJ1-2; D is possibly TRBD1 (5 bases). Germline V CDR1 and CDR2: SGDLS, YYNGEE. Trimming left V 0 bases short and J 5 bases short, with 17 bases between. The CDR3 runs 16 residues. The CDR3 sequence: CASSVAERPRQYGYTF. DNA for the CDR3: TGTGCCAGCAGCGTAGCAGAAAGACCGAGACAGTATGGCTACACCTTC.

The chain employs TRBV7-3 and TRBJ2-1; 10 bases are shared with TRBD1. V shed 5 bases and J 6 bases; nucleotides not matched to a gene: 10. Germline V CDR1 and CDR2: SGHTA, FQGTGA. The CDR3 extends over 16 amino acids. CDR3 loop: CASSLRDRGSLNEQFF. Written as DNA, the CDR3 is TGTGCCAGCAGCCTCCGGGACAGGGGTTCCCTCAATGAGCAGTTCTTC.